This paragraph reports one T cell receptor (beta chain). Its antigen is as yet unknown. Given a much more abundant clone one base away, this may be a read error. Because the CDR3 is missing its conserved closing phenylalanine or tryptophan, this is likely a read error. These data come from a study of read filtering for tumor transcriptome and immune sequencing. Study overall: Per sample, TCR-region reads ranged about 3.5 to 11 million by IR-seq, about 75 to 1273 by RNA-seq. Study-wide points: The sorted CD138-negative fraction was a mixed bone marrow immune population, not purified T cells.

Molecular barcoded adaptors covering alpha/delta and beta/gamma chains were used on approximately 440 ng RNA. TCRdb re-called the reads with MiXCR, one entry per CDR3 protein. The sample includes 62,000 or so distinct CDR3 sequences, roughly 13% of them seen just once. There are 13 residues in the CDR3. Trimming removed 5 bases at V and 6 bases at J, with 14 bases between. In germline, CDR1 is LGHNA, CDR2 YSLEER. The receptor was derived from a donor aged 40 or over with multiple myeloma. Sequencing was performed on a population of CD138-negative cells sorted from bone marrow. The chain employs TRBV4-3 and TRBJ2-7; possibly TRBD2 for D (5 bases). The CDR3 spells CASSLHLSGEQYY. CDR3 sequence (DNA): TGCGCCAGCAGCTTACACCTAAGCGGCGAGCAGTACTAC.